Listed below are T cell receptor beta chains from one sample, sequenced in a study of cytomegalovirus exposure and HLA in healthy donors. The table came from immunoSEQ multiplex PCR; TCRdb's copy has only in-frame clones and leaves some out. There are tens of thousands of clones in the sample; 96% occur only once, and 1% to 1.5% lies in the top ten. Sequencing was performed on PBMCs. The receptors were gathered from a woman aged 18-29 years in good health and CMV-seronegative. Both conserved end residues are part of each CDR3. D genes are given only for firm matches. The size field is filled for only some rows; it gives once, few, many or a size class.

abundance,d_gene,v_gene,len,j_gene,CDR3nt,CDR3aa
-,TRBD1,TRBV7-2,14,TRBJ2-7,TGTGCCAGCAGCCAACGGACAGGGTTGTTCGAGCAGTACTTC,CASSQRTGLFEQYF
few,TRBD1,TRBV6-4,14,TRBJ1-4,TGTGCCAGCAGTGAGTCGACAGGGGGAGGAAAACTGTTTTTT,CASSESTGGGKLFF
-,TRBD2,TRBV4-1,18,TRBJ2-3,TGCGCCAGCAGCCAAGATTTGGGGACTAGCGGGGGGACAGATACGCAGTATTTT,CASSQDLGTSGGTDTQYF
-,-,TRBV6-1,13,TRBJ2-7,TGTGCCATCAACCCAGGGATTGTCTACGAGCAGTACTTC,CAINPGIVYEQYF
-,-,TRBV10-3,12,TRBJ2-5,TGTGCCGCCGCCGGGGATGGGGAGACCCAGTACTTC,CAAAGDGETQYF
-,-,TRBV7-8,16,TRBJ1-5,TGTGCCAGCAGCCTCCTGGCCGCGGCCAGCAATCAGCCCCAGCATTTT,CASSLLAAASNQPQHF
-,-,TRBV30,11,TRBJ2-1,TGTGCCTGGACCCAAGCTGGTCAGCAGTTCTTC,CAWTQAGQQFF
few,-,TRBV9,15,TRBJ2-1,TGTGCCAGCAGCGAGGGGGGGAAGAGCTACAATGAGCAGTTCTTC,CASSEGGKSYNEQFF
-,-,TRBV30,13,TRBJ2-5,TGTGCCTGGAGTGTACTCGGGTCGGGGACCCAGTACTTC,CAWSVLGSGTQYF
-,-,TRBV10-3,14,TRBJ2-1,TGTGCCATCAGTGAGGGAAGGGGCTACAATGAGCAGTTCTTC,CAISEGRGYNEQFF
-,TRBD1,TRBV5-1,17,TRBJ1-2,TGCGCCAGCAGCCTGACAGGGACGGGATTCAACCTCTATGGCTACACCTTC,CASSLTGTGFNLYGYTF
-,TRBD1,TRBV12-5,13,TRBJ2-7,TGTGCTAGTGCGCAGGGGGCCTCCTACGAGCAGTACTTC,CASAQGASYEQYF
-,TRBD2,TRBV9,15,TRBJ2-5,TGTGCCAGCGGGCGGGGGGTGGCAAACCAAGAGACCCAGTACTTC,CASGRGVANQETQYF
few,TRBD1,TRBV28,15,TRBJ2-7,TGTGCCAGCAAACACACAGGGGCCCACTCCTACGAGCAGTACTTC,CASKHTGAHSYEQYF
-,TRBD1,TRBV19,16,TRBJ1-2,TGTGCCAGTAGTATAGCCCCCCAGGGGGGTAACTATGGCTACACCTTC,CASSIAPQGGNYGYTF
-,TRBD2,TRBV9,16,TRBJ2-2,TGTGCCAGCAGCGTAGGGTTAGCGGGAGATCCCGGGGAGCTGTTTTTT,CASSVGLAGDPGELFF
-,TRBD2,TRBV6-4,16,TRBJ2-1,TGTGCCAGCAGTGACACGGGGGGGGGCTCCTACAATGAGCAGTTCTTC,CASSDTGGGSYNEQFF
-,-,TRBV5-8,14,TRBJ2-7,TGTGCCAGCAGCTTGGGGGGCCGTGCGGGGGAGCAGTACTTC,CASSLGGRAGEQYF
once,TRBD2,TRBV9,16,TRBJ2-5,TGTGCCAGCAGCGTAGGTAGCGGGGGGCACCAAGAGACCCAGTACTTC,CASSVGSGGHQETQYF
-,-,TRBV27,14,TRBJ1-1,TGTGCCAGCAGTTTATCGAACGGGTCGCCCGGGGCTTTCTTT,CASSLSNGSPGAFF
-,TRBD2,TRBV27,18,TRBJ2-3,TGTGCCAGCAGTCCCAAGGGGGGGCGGGGGGCCATCACAGATACGCAGTATTTT,CASSPKGGRGAITDTQYF
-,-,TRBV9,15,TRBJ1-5,TGTGCCAGCAGCGTAGGGGGTGGGTCGAGGGAGCCCCAGCATTTT,CASSVGGGSREPQHF
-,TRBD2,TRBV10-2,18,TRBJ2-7,TGCGCCAGCAGTGAGGGGGGTAGCGGGGGGGCCTGGCCCTACGAGCAGTACTTC,CASSEGGSGGAWPYEQYF
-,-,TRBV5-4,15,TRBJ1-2,TGTGCCAGCAGCTTGGGACATTTGGCTAACTATGGCTACACCTTC,CASSLGHLANYGYTF
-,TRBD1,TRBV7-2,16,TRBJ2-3,TGTGCCAGCAGCCGAGAGGGACAGGGGGCAGGAGATACGCAGTATTTT,CASSREGQGAGDTQYF
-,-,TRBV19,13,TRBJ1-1,TGTGCCAGTAGTATTGGGAGCTGGACTGAAGCTTTCTTT,CASSIGSWTEAFF
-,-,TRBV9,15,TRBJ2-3,TGTGCCAGCAGCGGCGGGCAGCAAAGCACAGATACGCAGTATTTT,CASSGGQQSTDTQYF
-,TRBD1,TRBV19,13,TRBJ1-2,TGTGCCAGTAGGTTGGGACAGCCCTATGGCTACACCTTC,CASRLGQPYGYTF
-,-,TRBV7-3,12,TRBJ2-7,TGTGCCAGCAGCCCAGGGGCGGGCGAGCAGTACTTC,CASSPGAGEQYF
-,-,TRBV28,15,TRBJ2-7,TGTGCCAGCAGTTTCTCCCCCCGGACTCCCCGCGAGCAGTACTTC,CASSFSPRTPREQYF
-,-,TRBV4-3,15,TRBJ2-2,TGCGCCAGCAGCCGAGGGTCCGGGGTCGCCGGGGAGCTGTTTTTT,CASSRGSGVAGELFF
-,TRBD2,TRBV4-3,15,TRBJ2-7,TGCGCCAGCAGCCAAGATTGGGGCGGGGGCTACGAGCAGTACTTC,CASSQDWGGGYEQYF
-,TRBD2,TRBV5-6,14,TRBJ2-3,TGTGCCAGCAGCTTTAGCGGGGGGGCCGATACGCAGTATTTT,CASSFSGGADTQYF
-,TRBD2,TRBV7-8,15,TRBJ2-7,TGTGCCAGCAACCCTTGGAGGGAGGGCCCTTACGAGCAGTACTTC,CASNPWREGPYEQYF
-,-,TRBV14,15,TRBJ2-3,TGTGCCAGCAGCCCCGGGAGCCCTAGCACAGATACGCAGTATTTT,CASSPGSPSTDTQYF
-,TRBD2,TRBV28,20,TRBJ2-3,TGTGCCACCACCCCTGGGACTAGCGGGGGGGCCTGGGGTAGCACAGATACGCAGTATTTT,CATTPGTSGGAWGSTDTQYF
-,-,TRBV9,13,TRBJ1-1,TGTGCCAGCAGCCCCGGGAGGCTCACTGAAGCTTTCTTT,CASSPGRLTEAFF
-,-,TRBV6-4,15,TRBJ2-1,TGTGCCAGCAGTGACTCGACTAGGGGTGGCAATGAGCAGTTCTTC,CASSDSTRGGNEQFF
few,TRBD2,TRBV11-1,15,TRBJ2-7,TGTGCCAGCAGCCCGCCGGGACGCCGACTAGCGAAACAGTACTTC,CASSPPGRRLAKQYF
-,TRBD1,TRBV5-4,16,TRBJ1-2,TGTGCCAGCAGCTTGGCCCTCGGACAGGGGTCCGGGGGCTACACCTTC,CASSLALGQGSGGYTF
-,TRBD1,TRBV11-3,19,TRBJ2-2,TGTGCCAGCAGCTTAGGCCTGGGGACAGGGTTAACGAACACCGGGGAGCTGTTTTTT,CASSLGLGTGLTNTGELFF
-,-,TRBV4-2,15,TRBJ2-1,TGTGCCAGCAGCCAAGGGGACAGACTAGTGTATGAGCAGTTCTTC,CASSQGDRLVYEQFF
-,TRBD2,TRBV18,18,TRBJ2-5,TGTGCCAGCTCACCACTAAGGTATTCCCGGACTAGCCAAGAGACCCAGTACTTC,CASSPLRYSRTSQETQYF
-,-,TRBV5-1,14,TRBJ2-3,TGCGCCAGCAGCAGGGGGGGGTTTGGAGATACGCAGTATTTT,CASSRGGFGDTQYF
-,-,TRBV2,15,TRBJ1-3,TGTGCCAGCAACCGGGGGGGGGCAGACGGAAACACCATATATTTT,CASNRGGADGNTIYF
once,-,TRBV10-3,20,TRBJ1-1,TGTGCCATCAGTGAGTCGAGGGTTGTGCAGGCCAACCTACAGAACACTGAAGCTTTCTTT,CAISESRVVQANLQNTEAFF
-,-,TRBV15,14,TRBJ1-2,TGTGCCACCAGCAGAGATGCGGGGGGATATGGCTACACCTTC,CATSRDAGGYGYTF
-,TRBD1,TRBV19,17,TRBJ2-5,TGTGCCAGTAGTATGACCCCGGCAGGGGGTGAGGGAGAGACCCAGTACTTC,CASSMTPAGGEGETQYF
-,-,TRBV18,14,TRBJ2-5,TGTGCCAGCTCCCCCAGGGGCACCCAAGAGACCCAGTACTTC,CASSPRGTQETQYF
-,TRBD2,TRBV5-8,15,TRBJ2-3,TGTGCCAGCAGCTTGGTCGGGGGGGGGTCAGATACGCAGTATTTT,CASSLVGGGSDTQYF
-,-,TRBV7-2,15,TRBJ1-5,TGTGCCAGCAGCCCCTGGACCAAACCAGGGGAGCCCCAGCATTTT,CASSPWTKPGEPQHF